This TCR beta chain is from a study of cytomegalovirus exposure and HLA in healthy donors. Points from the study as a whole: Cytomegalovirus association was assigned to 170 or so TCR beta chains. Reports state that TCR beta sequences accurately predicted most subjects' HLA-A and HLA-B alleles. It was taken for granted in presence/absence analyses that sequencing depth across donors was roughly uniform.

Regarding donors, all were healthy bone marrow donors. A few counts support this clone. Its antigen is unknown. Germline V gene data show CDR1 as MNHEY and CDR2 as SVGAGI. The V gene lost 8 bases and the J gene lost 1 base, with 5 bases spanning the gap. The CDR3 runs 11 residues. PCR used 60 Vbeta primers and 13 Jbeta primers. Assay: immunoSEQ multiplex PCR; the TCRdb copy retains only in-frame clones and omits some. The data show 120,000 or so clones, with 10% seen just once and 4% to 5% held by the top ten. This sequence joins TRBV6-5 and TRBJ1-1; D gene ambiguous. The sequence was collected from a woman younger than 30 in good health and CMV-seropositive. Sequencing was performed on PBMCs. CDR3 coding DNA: TGTGCCAGCTCGGGGAACACTGAAGCTTTCTTT. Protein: CASSGNTEAFF.